This T cell receptor (beta chain) was recorded in a study of PD-1 blockade in classical Hodgkin lymphoma. Study results and caveats: A significant rise in TCR diversity by C4D1 was seen for CD4+ but not CD8+ cells.

Germline CDR1 and CDR2: MDHEN and SYDVKM. The V and J ends lost 6 bases and 5 bases, in that order; junction bases with no gene match: 21. The CDR3 is 19 residues long. Only a few counts were recorded for this clone. What it binds is unknown. Each of the patients experienced relapse following autologous stem cell transplantation, and their brentuximab vedotin exposure differed. Patients showed best responses of complete response, partial response or progressive disease. Assay used: immunoSEQ multiplex PCR; TCRdb lists only in-frame clones, some missing. The profile covers approximately 25,000 clones, with over 65% appearing a single time and about 8% taken by the ten largest.

The TCR sequence derives from a human donor with classical Hodgkin lymphoma. This specimen consisted of peripheral blood mononuclear cells (PBMCs), obtained before the second cycle of nivolumab. The chain carries TRBV28 and TRBJ2-7; 11 nucleotides agree with TRBD2. The CDR3 here is CASSQLLLAGDLKVHEQYF. CDR3 DNA sequence: TGTGCCAGCAGCCAGCTACTACTAGCGGGAGATCTCAAGGTCCACGAGCAGTACTTC. Full variable domain (rest looked up from reference TRBV28 and TRBJ2-7): DVKVTQSSRYLVKRTGEKVFLECVQDMDHENMFWYRQDPGLGLRLIYFSYDVKMKEKGDIPEGYSVSREKKERFSLILESASTNQTSMYLCASSQLLLAGDLKVHEQYFGPGTRLTVT.